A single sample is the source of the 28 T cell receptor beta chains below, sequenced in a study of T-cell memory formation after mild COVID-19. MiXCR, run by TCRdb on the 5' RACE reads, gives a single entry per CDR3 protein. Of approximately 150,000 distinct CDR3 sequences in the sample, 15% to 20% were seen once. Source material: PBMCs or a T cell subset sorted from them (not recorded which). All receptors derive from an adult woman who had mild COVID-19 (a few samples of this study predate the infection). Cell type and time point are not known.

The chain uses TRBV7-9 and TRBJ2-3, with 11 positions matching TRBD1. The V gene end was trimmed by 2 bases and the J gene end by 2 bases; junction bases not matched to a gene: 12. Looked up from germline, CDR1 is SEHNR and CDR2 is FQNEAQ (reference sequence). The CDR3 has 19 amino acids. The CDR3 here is CASSLPGPDRGRPTDTQYF. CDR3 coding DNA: TGTGCCAGCAGCTTACCGGGACCGGACAGGGGGCGCCCCACAGATACGCAGTATTTT.

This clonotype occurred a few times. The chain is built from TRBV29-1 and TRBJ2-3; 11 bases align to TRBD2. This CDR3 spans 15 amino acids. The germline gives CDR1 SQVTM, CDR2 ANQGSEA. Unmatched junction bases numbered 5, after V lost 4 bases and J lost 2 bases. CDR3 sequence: CSVVVAGGSTDTQYF. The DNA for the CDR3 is TGCAGCGTTGTGGTAGCGGGAGGGTCCACAGATACGCAGTATTTT.

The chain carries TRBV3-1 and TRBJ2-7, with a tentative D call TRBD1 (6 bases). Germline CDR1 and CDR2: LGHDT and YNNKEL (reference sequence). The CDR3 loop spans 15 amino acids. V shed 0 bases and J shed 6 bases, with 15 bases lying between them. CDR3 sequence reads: CASSQDTTGSGEQYF. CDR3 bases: TGTGCCAGCAGCCAAGATACGACAGGATCGGGCGAGCAGTACTTC.

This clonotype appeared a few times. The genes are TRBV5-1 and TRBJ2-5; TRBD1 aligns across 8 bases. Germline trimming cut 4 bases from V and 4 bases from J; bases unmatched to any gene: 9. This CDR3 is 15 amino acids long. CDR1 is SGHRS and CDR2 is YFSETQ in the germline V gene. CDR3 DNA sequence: TGCGCCAGCAGCCGAACCGGACAGGGTGGAGAGACCCAGTACTTC. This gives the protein CASSRTGQGGETQYF.

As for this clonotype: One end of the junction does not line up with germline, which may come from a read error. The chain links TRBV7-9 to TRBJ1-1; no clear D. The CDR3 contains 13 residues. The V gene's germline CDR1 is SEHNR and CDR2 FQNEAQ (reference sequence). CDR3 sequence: CDSSLVLGTEAFF. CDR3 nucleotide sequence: TGTGACAGCAGCTTAGTCCTTGGGACTGAAGCTTTCTTT.

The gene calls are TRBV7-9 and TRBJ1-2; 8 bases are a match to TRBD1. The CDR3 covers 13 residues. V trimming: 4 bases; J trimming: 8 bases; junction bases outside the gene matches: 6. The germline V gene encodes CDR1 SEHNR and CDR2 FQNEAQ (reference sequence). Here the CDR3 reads CASSSGQAPGYTF. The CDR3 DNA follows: TGTGCCAGCAGCTCGGGACAGGCCCCAGGCTACACCTTC.

The CDR3 reads CASSDFLDTQYF. CDR3 bases: TGTGCCAGCAGCGACTTTTTAGATACGCAGTATTTT. The chain has TRBV7-6 and TRBJ2-3; unclear D gene. The germline CDR1 and CDR2 sequences are SGHVS and FNYEAQ. This CDR3 has 12 amino acids. V lost 5 bases and J 5 bases, leaving 8 bases between the germline ends. The full variable domain, rest sourced from reference TRBV7-6 and TRBJ2-3, is GAGVSQSPRYKVTKRGQDVALRCDPISGHVSLYWYRQALGQGPEFLTYFNYEAQQDKSGLPNDRFSAERPEGSISTLTIQRTEQRDSAMYRCASSDFLDTQYFGPGTRLTVL.

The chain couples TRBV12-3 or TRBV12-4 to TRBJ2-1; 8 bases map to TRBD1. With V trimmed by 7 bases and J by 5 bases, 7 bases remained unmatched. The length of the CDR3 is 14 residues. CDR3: CASTRGQINNEQFF. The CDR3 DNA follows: TGTGCCAGCACCAGGGGGCAGATAAACAATGAGCAGTTCTTC.

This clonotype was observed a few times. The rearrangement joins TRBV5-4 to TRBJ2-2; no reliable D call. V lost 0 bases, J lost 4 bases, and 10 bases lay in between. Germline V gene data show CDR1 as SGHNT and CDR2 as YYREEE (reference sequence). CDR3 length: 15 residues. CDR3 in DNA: TGTGCCAGCAGCTTGGGGACCCAGTTCACCGGGGAGCTGTTTTTT. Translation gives CASSLGTQFTGELFF.

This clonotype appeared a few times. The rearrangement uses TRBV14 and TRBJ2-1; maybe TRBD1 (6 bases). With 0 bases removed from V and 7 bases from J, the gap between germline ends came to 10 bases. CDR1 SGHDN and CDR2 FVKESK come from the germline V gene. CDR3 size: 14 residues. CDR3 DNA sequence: TGTGCCAGCAGCCAAGAGCTAAGGGGGAATGAGCAGTTCTTC. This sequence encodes CASSQELRGNEQFF. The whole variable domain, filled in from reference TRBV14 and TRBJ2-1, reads EAGVTQFPSHSVIEKGQTVTLRCDPISGHDNLYWYRRVMGKEIKFLLHFVKESKQDESGMPNNRFLAERTGGTYSTLKVQPAELEDSGVYFCASSQELRGNEQFFGPGTRLTVL.

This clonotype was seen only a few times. CDR3 region: CATSRVGQGTYNEQFF. The CDR3 nucleotides are TGTGCCACCAGCAGAGTGGGGCAGGGAACCTACAATGAGCAGTTCTTC. The chain is built from TRBV15 and TRBJ2-1, with D tentatively TRBD1 (5 bases). V shed 1 base and J shed 2 bases, with 12 bases lying between them. The CDR3 spans 16 residues. The germline CDR1 and CDR2 sequences are LNHNV and YYDKDF (reference sequence).

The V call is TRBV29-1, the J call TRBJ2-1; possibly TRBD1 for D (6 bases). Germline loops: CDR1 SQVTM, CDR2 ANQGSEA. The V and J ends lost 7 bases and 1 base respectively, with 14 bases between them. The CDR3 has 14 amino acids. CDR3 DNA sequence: TGCAGCGACATAACAGGGTTTTCCTACAATGAGCAGTTCTTC. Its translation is CSDITGFSYNEQFF.

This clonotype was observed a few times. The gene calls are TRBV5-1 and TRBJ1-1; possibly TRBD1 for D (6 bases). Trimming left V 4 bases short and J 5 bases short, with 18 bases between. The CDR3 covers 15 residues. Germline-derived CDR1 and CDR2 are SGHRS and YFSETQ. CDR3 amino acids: CASSIETGTATEAFF. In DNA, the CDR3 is TGCGCCAGCAGCATAGAAACAGGGACGGCTACTGAAGCTTTCTTT.

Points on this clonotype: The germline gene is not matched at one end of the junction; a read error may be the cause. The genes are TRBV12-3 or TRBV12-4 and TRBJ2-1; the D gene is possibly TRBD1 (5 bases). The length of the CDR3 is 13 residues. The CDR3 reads CASSFDSYTEQFF. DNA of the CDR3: TGTGCCAGCAGTTTCGACAGCTACACTGAGCAGTTCTTC.

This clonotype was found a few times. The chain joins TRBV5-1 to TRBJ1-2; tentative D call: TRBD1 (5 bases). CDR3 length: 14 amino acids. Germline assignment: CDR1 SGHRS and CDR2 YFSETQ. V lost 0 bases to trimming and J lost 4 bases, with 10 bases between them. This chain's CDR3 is CASSLEGAGYGYTF. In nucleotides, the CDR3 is TGCGCCAGCAGCTTGGAAGGGGCTGGCTATGGCTACACCTTC. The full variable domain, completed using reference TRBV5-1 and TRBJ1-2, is KAGVTQTPRYLIKTRGQQVTLSCSPISGHRSVSWYQQTPGQGLQFLFEYFSETQRNKGNFPGRFSGRQFSNSRSEMNVSTLELGDSALYLCASSLEGAGYGYTFGSGTRLTVV.

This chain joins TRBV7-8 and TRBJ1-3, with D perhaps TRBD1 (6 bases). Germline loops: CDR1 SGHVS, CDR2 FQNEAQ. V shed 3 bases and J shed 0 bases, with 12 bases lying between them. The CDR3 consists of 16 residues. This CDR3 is CASSFRDTVSGNTIYF. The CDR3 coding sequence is TGTGCCAGCAGCTTTCGGGACACGGTCTCTGGAAACACCATATATTTT.

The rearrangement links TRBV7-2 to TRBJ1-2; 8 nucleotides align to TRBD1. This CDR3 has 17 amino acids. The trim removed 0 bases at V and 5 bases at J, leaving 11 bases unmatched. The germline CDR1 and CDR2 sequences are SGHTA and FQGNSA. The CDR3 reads CASSLAQGATGYYGYTF. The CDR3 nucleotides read TGTGCCAGCAGCTTAGCTCAGGGGGCAACGGGATATTATGGCTACACCTTC. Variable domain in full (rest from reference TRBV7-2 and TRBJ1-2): GAGVSQSPSNKVTEKGKDVELRCDPISGHTALYWYRQSLGQGLEFLIYFQGNSAPDKSGLPSDRFSAERTGGSVSTLTIQRTQQEDSAVYLCASSLAQGATGYYGYTFGSGTRLTVV.

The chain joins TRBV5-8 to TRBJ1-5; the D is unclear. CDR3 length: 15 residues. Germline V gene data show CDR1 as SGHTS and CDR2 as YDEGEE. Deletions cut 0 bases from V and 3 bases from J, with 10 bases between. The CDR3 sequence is CASSLASGSNQPQHF. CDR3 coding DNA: TGTGCCAGCAGCTTGGCCTCGGGCTCCAATCAGCCCCAGCATTTT.

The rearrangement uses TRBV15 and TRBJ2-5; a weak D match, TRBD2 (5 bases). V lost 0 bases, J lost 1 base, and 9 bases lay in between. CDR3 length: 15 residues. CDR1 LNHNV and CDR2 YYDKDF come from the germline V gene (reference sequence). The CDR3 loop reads CATSRDRGIQETQYF. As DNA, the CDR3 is TGTGCCACCAGCAGAGACAGAGGGATCCAAGAGACCCAGTACTTC.

CDR3 loop: CAWKLPGTYEQYF. DNA of the CDR3: TGTGCCTGGAAACTCCCGGGAACGTACGAGCAGTACTTC. The chain links TRBV30 to TRBJ2-7; D is possibly TRBD2 (5 bases). V was cut by 4 bases and J by 4 bases, with 14 bases left in between. CDR1 is GTSNPN, CDR2 SVGIG, per germline (reference sequence). The CDR3 totals 13 residues.

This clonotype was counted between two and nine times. CDR3 nucleotides: TGCGCCAGCAGCACCTCCTGGGGGGGGGTTAACACTGAAGCTTTCTTT. Translating it yields CASSTSWGGVNTEAFF. The chain employs TRBV5-1 and TRBJ1-1; a possible D gene is TRBD1 (5 bases). The V gene lost 4 bases and the J gene lost 2 bases, with 18 bases spanning the gap. This CDR3 comprises 16 residues. Germline values: CDR1 SGHRS, CDR2 YFSETQ. The full variable domain, with the rest looked up from reference TRBV5-1 and TRBJ1-1, is KAGVTQTPRYLIKTRGQQVTLSCSPISGHRSVSWYQQTPGQGLQFLFEYFSETQRNKGNFPGRFSGRQFSNSRSEMNVSTLELGDSALYLCASSTSWGGVNTEAFFGQGTRLTVV.

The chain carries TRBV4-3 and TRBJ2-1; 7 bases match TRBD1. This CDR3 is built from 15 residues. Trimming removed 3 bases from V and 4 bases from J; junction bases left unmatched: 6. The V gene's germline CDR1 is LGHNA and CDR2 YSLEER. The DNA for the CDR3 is TGCGCCAGCAGCCATAGGGACAGCCTTTACAATGAGCAGTTCTTC. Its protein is CASSHRDSLYNEQFF.

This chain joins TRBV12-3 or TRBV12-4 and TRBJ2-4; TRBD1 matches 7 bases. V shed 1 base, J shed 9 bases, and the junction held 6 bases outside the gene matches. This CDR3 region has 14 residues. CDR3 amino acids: CASSLEGASRIQYF. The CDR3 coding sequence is TGTGCCAGCAGTTTAGAGGGGGCCTCGCGCATTCAGTACTTC.

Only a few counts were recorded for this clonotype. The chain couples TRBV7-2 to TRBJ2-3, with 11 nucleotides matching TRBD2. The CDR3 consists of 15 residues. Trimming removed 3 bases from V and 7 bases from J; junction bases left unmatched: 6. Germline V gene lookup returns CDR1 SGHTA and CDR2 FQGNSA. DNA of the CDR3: TGTGCCAGCAGCTTCGTAGCGGGAGGGTTGTATACGCAGTATTTT. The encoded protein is CASSFVAGGLYTQYF.

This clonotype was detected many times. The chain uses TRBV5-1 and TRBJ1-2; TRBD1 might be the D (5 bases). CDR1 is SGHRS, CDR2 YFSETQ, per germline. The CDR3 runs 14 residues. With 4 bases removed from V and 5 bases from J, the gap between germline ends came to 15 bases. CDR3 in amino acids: CASSALRDGYGYTF. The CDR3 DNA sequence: TGCGCCAGCAGCGCCCTCAGGGATGGGTATGGCTACACCTTC.

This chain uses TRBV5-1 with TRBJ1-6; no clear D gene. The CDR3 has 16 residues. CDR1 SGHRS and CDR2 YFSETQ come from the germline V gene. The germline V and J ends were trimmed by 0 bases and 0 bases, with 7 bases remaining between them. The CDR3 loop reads CASSLGRTSYNSPLHF. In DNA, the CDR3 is TGCGCCAGCAGCTTGGGGCGGACCTCCTATAATTCACCCCTCCACTTT. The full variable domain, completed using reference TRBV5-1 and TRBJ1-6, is KAGVTQTPRYLIKTRGQQVTLSCSPISGHRSVSWYQQTPGQGLQFLFEYFSETQRNKGNFPGRFSGRQFSNSRSEMNVSTLELGDSALYLCASSLGRTSYNSPLHFGNGTRLTVT.

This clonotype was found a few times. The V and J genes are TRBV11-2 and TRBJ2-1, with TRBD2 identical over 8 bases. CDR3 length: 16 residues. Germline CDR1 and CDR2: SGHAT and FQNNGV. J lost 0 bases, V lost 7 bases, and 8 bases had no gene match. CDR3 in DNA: TGTGCCAGCACCCTAGTCGGGGGGGGCTCCTACAATGAGCAGTTCTTC. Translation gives CASTLVGGGSYNEQFF.

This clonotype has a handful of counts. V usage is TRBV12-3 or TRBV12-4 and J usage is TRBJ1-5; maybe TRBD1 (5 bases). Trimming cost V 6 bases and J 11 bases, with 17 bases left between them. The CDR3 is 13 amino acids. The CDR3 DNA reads TGTGCCAGCAGCCCTCAGGTTGAAGGGGCCCAGCATTTT. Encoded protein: CASSPQVEGAQHF.